One and the same sample provided the 15 T cell receptor beta chains below, sequenced in a study of blood T cell repertoires in COVID-19. Libraries were prepared by immunoSEQ multiplex PCR; TCRdb keeps only in-frame clonotypes and omits some of them. The sample holds hundreds of thousands of clones; about 91% are singletons and the top ten take around a tenth. The sequencing sample was made of PBMCs or T cells enriched from blood (not recorded which). The receptors shown here come from a woman between 40 and 55 years old who had recovered from COVID-19.

This chain uses TRBV20-1 with TRBJ2-7; maybe TRBD2 (6 bases). V was cut by 3 bases and J by 7 bases, with 10 bases left in between. The CDR3 totals 11 residues. CDR1 is DFQATT and CDR2 is SNEGSKA in the germline V gene (reference sequence). The CDR3 loop reads CSASPRGEQYF. CDR3 DNA sequence: TGCAGTGCTAGCCCCCGGGGGGAGCAGTACTTC.

This chain uses TRBV27 with TRBJ2-1; tentative D call: TRBD2 (5 bases). Germline V lookup: CDR1 MNHEY, CDR2 SMNVEV (reference sequence). CDR3 size: 16 residues. Deletions cut 5 bases from V and 5 bases from J, with 19 bases between. CDR3 sequence (DNA): TGTGCCAGCAGTCCCCCTCGGGGTACCTTTGACAATGAGCAGTTCTTC. This sequence encodes CASSPPRGTFDNEQFF.

This clone is a singleton in its sample. The chain combines TRBV11-3 with TRBJ1-2; no clear D gene. V was clipped by 1 base and J by 8 bases, with 11 bases between them. The CDR3 is made up of 13 amino acids. Germline V gives CDR1 SGHNT, CDR2 YENEEA. DNA for the CDR3: TGTGCCAGCAGCTTAGGGTCCACTAGAGGCTACACCTTC. Protein product: CASSLGSTRGYTF.

In regard to this clone: The CDR3 end shows no conserved phenylalanine or tryptophan, and so a read error is likely. The DNA is omitted, as the CDR3 cannot be located on it reliably, and the CDR3 follows TCRdb's listing. The chain is built from TRBV29-1 and TRBJ2-7; the D call in the table, TRBD2, was not verified against the DNA. Germline CDR1 reads SQVTM; CDR2 reads ANQGSEA. The CDR3 length equals 8 residues, ends included. This chain's CDR3 is CSPRALKD.

The chain uses TRBV4-3 and TRBJ1-4; TRBD1 matches 7 bases. The CDR3 runs 17 residues. V shed 4 bases and J 0 bases; nucleotides not matched to a gene: 8. Germline CDR1 and CDR2: LGHNA and YSLEER. The CDR3: CASSPRDSQATNEKLFF. The DNA for the CDR3 is TGCGCCAGCAGCCCGCGGGACAGTCAAGCAACTAATGAAAAACTGTTTTTT.

The chain combines TRBV19 with TRBJ2-1; TRBD1 aligns across 8 bases. V gave up 5 bases and J gave up 3 bases; unmatched junction bases: 9. CDR1 and CDR2 (germline): LNHDA, SQIVND (reference sequence). This CDR3 is 16 amino acids long. CDR3 nucleotide sequence: TGTGCCAGTAGTCCACCGGGACAGGCCTACTACAATGAGCAGTTCTTC. It is translated as CASSPPGQAYYNEQFF.

The J gene is TRBJ2-1, the V gene TRBV7-3; 7 bases fit TRBD1. CDR3 size: 15 residues. V was pared by 6 bases and J by 12 bases, with 17 bases of the junction left unmatched. Germline V gene sequence: CDR1 SGHTA, CDR2 FQGTGA. CDR3 amino acids: CASRPDGTAGSGQFF. In DNA, the CDR3 is TGTGCCAGCAGACCTGACGGGACAGCCGGCAGTGGGCAGTTCTTC.

The rearrangement links TRBV11-3 to TRBJ2-7; no definite D call. This CDR3 has 12 amino acids. The V gene's germline CDR1 is SGHNT and CDR2 YENEEA. V was clipped by 4 bases and J by 2 bases, with 6 bases between them. CDR3 in DNA: TGTGCCAGCAGCTCCTCCGCCTACGAGCAGTACTTC. Translated, it gives CASSSSAYEQYF.

V is TRBV7-9 and J is TRBJ2-7; a weak D match, TRBD1 (5 bases). V lost 5 bases and J 4 bases, leaving 15 bases between the germline ends. This CDR3 contains 14 residues. Germline CDR1 is SEHNR and CDR2 is FQNEAQ (reference sequence). CDR3 nucleotide sequence: TGTGCCAGCAGCCCAAGTGGGCGGACATACGAGCAGTACTTC. As protein: CASSPSGRTYEQYF.

The rearrangement uses TRBV3-1 (or the pseudogene TRBV3-2) and TRBJ2-1, with D uncertain. The germline V gene has CDR1 LGHDT and CDR2 YNNKEL (reference sequence). CDR3 length equals 11 residues. Trimming pared 4 bases from V and 7 bases from J, leaving 5 bases between. The CDR3 spells CASSLINEQFF. In DNA, the CDR3 is TGTGCCAGCAGCCTTATAAATGAGCAGTTCTTC.

This rearrangement joins TRBV7-6 to TRBJ1-3; TRBD1 is a possible D gene (5 bases). The CDR3 runs 21 residues. V shed 3 bases and J shed 0 bases, with 27 bases lying between them. The germline V gene encodes CDR1 SGHVS and CDR2 FNYEAQ. The CDR3, as DNA: TGTGCCAGCAGCTTTGGCTTGTGGCAGGGAGGGAGGGCCGACTCTGGAAACACCATATATTTT. As protein: CASSFGLWQGGRADSGNTIYF.

V and J are TRBV5-4 and TRBJ2-7; 9 nucleotides line up with TRBD2. The CDR3 consists of 15 residues. Germline V gene data show CDR1 as SGHNT and CDR2 as YYREEE (reference sequence). V gave up 0 bases and J gave up 7 bases; unmatched junction bases: 8. CDR3: CASSLVVAGDREQYF. DNA of the CDR3: TGTGCCAGCAGCTTGGTGGTAGCGGGAGATAGGGAGCAGTACTTC.

This chain uses TRBV25-1 with TRBJ2-2; D possibly corresponds to TRBD2 (5 bases). The V end lost 5 bases, the J end lost 0 bases, and 10 bases lay between the germline ends. Germline V lookup: CDR1 MGHDK, CDR2 SYGVNS. The CDR3 contains 15 residues. The CDR3 loop reads CASSRAVANTGELFF. The DNA of the CDR3 is TGTGCCAGCAGTAGAGCGGTCGCGAACACCGGGGAGCTGTTTTTT.

The chain employs TRBV13 and TRBJ1-4; TRBD1 matches at 8 bases. This CDR3 contains 14 residues. V shed 2 bases, J shed 7 bases, and the junction held 3 bases outside the gene matches. Germline V CDR1 and CDR2: PRHDT, FYEKMQ (reference sequence). The DNA of the CDR3 is TGTGCCAGCAGCTTACGGCAGGGGGCTGAAAAACTGTTTTTT. As protein: CASSLRQGAEKLFF.

In this sample, this clone turned up a few times. The CDR3 region is CASSTSGSWNEQFF. For the CDR3, the DNA is TGTGCCAGCAGCACCAGCGGGAGTTGGAATGAGCAGTTCTTC. The V gene is TRBV7-9, the J gene TRBJ2-1; 8 positions match TRBD2. The CDR3 covers 14 residues. The V gene end was trimmed by 5 bases and the J gene end by 7 bases; junction bases not matched to a gene: 7. The germline V gene has CDR1 SEHNR and CDR2 FQNEAQ (reference sequence).